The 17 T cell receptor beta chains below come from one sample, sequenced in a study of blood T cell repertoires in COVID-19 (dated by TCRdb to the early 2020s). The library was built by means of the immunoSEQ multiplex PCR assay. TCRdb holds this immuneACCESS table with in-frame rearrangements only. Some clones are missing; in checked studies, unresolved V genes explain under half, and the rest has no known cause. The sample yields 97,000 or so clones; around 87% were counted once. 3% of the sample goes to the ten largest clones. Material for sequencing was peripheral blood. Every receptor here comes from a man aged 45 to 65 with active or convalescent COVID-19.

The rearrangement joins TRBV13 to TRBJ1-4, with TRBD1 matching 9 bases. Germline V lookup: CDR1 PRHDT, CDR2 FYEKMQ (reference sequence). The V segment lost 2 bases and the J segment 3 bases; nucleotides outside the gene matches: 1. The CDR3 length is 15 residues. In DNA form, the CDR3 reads TGTGCCAGCAGCTTACGACAGGGGGCTAATGAAAAACTGTTTTTT. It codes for CASSLRQGANEKLFF.

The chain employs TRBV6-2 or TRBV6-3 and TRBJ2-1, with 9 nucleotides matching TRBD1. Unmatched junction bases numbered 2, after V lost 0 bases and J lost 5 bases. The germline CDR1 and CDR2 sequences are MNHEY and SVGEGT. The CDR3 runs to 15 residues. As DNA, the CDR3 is TGTGCCAGCAGTTACTCGGACAGGGGCAACAATGAGCAGTTCTTC. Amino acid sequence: CASSYSDRGNNEQFF.

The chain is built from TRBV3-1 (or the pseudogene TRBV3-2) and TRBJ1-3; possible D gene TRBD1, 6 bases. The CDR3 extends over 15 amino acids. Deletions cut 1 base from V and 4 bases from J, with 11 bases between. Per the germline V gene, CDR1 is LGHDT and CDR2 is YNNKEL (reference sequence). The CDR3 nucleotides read TGTGCCAGCAGCCAAGTACAGGGCCCCGGAAACACCATATATTTT. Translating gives CASSQVQGPGNTIYF.

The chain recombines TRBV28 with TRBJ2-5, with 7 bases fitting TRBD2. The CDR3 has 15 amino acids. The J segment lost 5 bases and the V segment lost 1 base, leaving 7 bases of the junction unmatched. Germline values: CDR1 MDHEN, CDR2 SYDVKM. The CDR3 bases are TGTGCCAGCAGTTTATCCGCAGGGAGGGAGGAGACCCAGTACTTC. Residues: CASSLSAGREETQYF.

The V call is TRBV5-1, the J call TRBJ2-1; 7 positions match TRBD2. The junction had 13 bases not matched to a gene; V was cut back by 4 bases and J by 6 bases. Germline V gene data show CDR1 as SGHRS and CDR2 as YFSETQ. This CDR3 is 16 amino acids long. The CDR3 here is CASSGRVFQVGNEQFF. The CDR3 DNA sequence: TGCGCCAGCAGCGGGAGGGTCTTCCAAGTGGGCAATGAGCAGTTCTTC.

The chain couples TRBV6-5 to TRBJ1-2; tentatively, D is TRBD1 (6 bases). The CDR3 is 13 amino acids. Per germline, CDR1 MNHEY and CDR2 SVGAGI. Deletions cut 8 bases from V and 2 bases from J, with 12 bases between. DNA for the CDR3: TGTGCCAGCCAACCGGACAGCAACTATGGCTACACCTTC. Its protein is CASQPDSNYGYTF.

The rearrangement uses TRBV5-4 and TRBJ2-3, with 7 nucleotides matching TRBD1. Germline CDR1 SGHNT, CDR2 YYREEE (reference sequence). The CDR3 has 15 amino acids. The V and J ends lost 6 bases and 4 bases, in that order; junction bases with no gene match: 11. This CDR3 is CASNLLGQASDTQYF. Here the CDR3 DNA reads TGTGCCAGCAACCTACTCGGACAGGCCTCAGATACGCAGTATTTT.

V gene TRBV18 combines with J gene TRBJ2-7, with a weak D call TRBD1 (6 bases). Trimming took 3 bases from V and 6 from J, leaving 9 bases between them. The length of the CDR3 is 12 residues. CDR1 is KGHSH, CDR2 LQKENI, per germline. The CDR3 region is CASSPGQREQYF. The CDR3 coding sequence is TGTGCCAGCTCACCGGGACAACGCGAGCAGTACTTC.

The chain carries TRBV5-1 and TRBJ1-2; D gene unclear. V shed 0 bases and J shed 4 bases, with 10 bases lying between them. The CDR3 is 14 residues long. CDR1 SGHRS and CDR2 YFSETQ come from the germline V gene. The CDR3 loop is CASSLEAGIYGYTF. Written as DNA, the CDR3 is TGCGCCAGCAGCTTGGAGGCAGGAATCTATGGCTACACCTTC.

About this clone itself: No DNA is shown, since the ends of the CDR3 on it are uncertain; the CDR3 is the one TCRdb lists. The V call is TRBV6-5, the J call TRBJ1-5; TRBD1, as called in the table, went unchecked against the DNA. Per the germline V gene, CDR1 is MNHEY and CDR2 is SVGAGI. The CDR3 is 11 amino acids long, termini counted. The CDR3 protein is CASSEWGQGNF.

The CDR3 DNA follows: TGTGCCAGCAGTTTTCTGGGGGGGGAGCAGTACGTC. It encodes CASSFLGGEQYV. The gene calls are TRBV28 and TRBJ2-7, with 7 bases matching TRBD2. Germline V gene sequence: CDR1 MDHEN, CDR2 SYDVKM. The trim removed 3 bases at V and 7 bases at J, leaving 3 bases unmatched. This CDR3 comprises 12 residues.

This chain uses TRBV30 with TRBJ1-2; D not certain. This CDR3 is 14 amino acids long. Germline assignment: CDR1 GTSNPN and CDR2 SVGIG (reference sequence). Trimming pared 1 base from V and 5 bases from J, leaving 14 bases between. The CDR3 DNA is TGTGCCTGGAGTGGGCATGAGGGTTTATATGGCTACACCTTC. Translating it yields CAWSGHEGLYGYTF.

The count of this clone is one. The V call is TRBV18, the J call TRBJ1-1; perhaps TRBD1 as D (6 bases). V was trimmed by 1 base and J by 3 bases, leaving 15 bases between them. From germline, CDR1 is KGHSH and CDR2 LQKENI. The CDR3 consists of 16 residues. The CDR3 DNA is TGTGCCAGCTCACCACGGGAGGGGGTGGGAGACACTGAAGCTTTCTTT. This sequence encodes CASSPREGVGDTEAFF.

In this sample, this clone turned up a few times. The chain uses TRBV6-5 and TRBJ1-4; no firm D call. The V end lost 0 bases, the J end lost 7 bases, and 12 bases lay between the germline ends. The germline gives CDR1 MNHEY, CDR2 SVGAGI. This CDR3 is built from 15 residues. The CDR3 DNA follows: TGTGCCAGCAGTTACTCAGGTTCGGGTTCTGAAAAACTGTTTTTT. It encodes CASSYSGSGSEKLFF.

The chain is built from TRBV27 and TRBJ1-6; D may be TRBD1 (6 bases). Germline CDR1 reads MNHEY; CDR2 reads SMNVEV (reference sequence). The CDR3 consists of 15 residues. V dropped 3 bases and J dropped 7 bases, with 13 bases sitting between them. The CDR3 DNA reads TGTGCCAGCAGTTTGTACGACAGGCCAAATTCACCCCTCCACTTT. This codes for CASSLYDRPNSPLHF.

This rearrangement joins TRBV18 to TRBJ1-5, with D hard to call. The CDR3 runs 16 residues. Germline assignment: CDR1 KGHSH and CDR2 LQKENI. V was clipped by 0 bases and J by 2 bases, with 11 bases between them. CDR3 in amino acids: CASSPPTVSGNQPQHF. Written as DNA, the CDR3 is TGTGCCAGCTCACCACCTACAGTCTCGGGCAATCAGCCCCAGCATTTT.

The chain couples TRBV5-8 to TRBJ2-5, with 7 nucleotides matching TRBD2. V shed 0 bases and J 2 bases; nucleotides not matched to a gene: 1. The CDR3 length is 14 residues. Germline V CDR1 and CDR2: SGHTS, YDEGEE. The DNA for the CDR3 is TGTGCCAGCAGCTTGGGGCGGGGGCAAGAGACCCAGTACTTC. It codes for CASSLGRGQETQYF.